This T cell receptor delta chain stems from a study of gammadelta T cells in human blood (TCRdb year 2020). General study outcomes and caveats: According to the study, polyclonal expansion of innate gamma-delta T cells immediately after birth appeared to be driven by microbial exposure.

Library prep was done by RT-PCR. The data were produced on an Illumina MiSeq. In TCRdb, clones were called once more from the public reads by CATT, and rows of identical DNA were later combined. Across this sample there are roughly 960 delta-chain clones, with around 28% seen only once. The top ten clones comprise about a third of the sample. This clone qualifies as large (0.1 to 1%). Its specific antigen is unknown. Base qualities are not provided; no much larger clone lies one nucleotide away. The germline V gene supplies CDR1 GEAIGNYY and CDR2 EKD. Including the terminal cysteine and phenylalanine, the CDR3 comprises 17 residues. The sequence is cut down to CDR3 DNA, 51 bases in frame from base 1. The V end gives up 0 bases and the J end 7 bases, leaving 14 bases in the junction not matched to a gene.

Sequences were obtained from Vgamma9Vdelta2 gamma-delta T cells from adult blood. The chain employs TRDV2 and TRDJ1; TRDD3 lines up with 9 middle nucleotides. This TCR came from a human donor. CDR3 reads: CACDTVGSAGGLGKLIF. The DNA sequence is TGTGCCTGTGACACCGTGGGGTCTGCTGGGGGATTAGGTAAACTCATCTTT.